This is a list of T cell receptor beta chains from one sample in a study of cytomegalovirus exposure and HLA in healthy donors. The assay was immunoSEQ multiplex PCR, and TCRdb's table has in-frame clones only and misses some. The sample comprises 150,000 to 200,000 clones, around 80% of which are singletons, and approximately 1.5% rests with the top ten. The material sequenced was PBMCs. These receptors all stem from a man between 18 and 29 years old in good health and CMV-seronegative. Both conserved end residues are part of each CDR3. Fields, in order: D gene, V gene, J gene, clone size, CDR3 protein, CDR3 DNA. The D gene is left open where the match is weak. Only part of the rows carry a size: once, few, many, or a class if the clone is expanded.

d_gene: .; v_gene: TRBV20-1; j_gene: TRBJ1-4; abundance: .; CDR3aa: CSARDSEKLFF; CDR3nt: TGCAGTGCTAGAGATAGTGAAAAACTGTTTTTT
d_gene: TRBD1; v_gene: TRBV29-1; j_gene: TRBJ2-5; abundance: once; CDR3aa: CSGDRGGETQYF; CDR3nt: TGCAGCGGTGACAGGGGCGGCGAGACCCAGTACTTC
d_gene: .; v_gene: TRBV7-9; j_gene: TRBJ1-2; abundance: .; CDR3aa: CASSLREQINYGYTF; CDR3nt: TGTGCCAGCAGCTTAAGGGAGCAGATTAACTATGGCTACACCTTC
d_gene: TRBD1; v_gene: TRBV9; j_gene: TRBJ2-2; abundance: .; CDR3aa: CASRETGDTGELFF; CDR3nt: TGTGCCAGCAGGGAGACAGGGGACACCGGGGAGCTGTTTTTT
d_gene: .; v_gene: TRBV19; j_gene: TRBJ1-5; abundance: .; CDR3aa: CASSTRTPGWGQPQHF; CDR3nt: TGTGCCAGTAGTACCAGGACTCCCGGGTGGGGTCAGCCCCAGCATTTT
d_gene: .; v_gene: TRBV14; j_gene: TRBJ1-1; abundance: .; CDR3aa: CASSAGGTEAFF; CDR3nt: TGTGCCAGCAGCGCAGGAGGGACTGAAGCTTTCTTT
d_gene: .; v_gene: TRBV30; j_gene: TRBJ2-4; abundance: .; CDR3aa: CAWSTTGLGIQYF; CDR3nt: TGTGCCTGGAGTACTACAGGGTTGGGCATTCAGTACTTC
d_gene: .; v_gene: TRBV21-1; j_gene: TRBJ1-3; abundance: .; CDR3aa: CASSKEGHSSGNTIYF; CDR3nt: TGTGCCAGCAGCAAAGAGGGACACTCCTCTGGAAACACCATATATTTT
d_gene: .; v_gene: TRBV7-3; j_gene: TRBJ2-2; abundance: .; CDR3aa: CASSLQFPGELFF; CDR3nt: TGTGCCAGCAGCTTACAGTTCCCCGGGGAGCTGTTTTTT
d_gene: .; v_gene: TRBV2; j_gene: TRBJ1-1; abundance: few; CDR3aa: CASKGGSGAEAFF; CDR3nt: TGTGCCAGCAAGGGAGGGTCGGGTGCTGAAGCTTTCTTT
d_gene: TRBD1; v_gene: TRBV19; j_gene: TRBJ2-7; abundance: .; CDR3aa: CASSTLTGGGEQYF; CDR3nt: TGTGCCAGTAGTACACTGACAGGGGGTGGCGAGCAGTACTTC
d_gene: .; v_gene: TRBV6-1; j_gene: TRBJ1-1; abundance: .; CDR3aa: CASTYREAFF; CDR3nt: TGTGCCAGCACCTACAGGGAAGCTTTCTTT
d_gene: TRBD2; v_gene: TRBV11-3; j_gene: TRBJ2-1; abundance: .; CDR3aa: CASGGLEKAEQFF; CDR3nt: TGTGCCAGCGGGGGACTAGAAAAGGCTGAGCAGTTCTTC
d_gene: .; v_gene: TRBV4-3; j_gene: TRBJ1-1; abundance: .; CDR3aa: CASSPALGDTEAFF; CDR3nt: TGCGCCAGCAGCCCAGCCCTAGGGGACACTGAAGCTTTCTTT
d_gene: .; v_gene: TRBV6-5; j_gene: TRBJ2-1; abundance: .; CDR3aa: CASSSRRGKEFF; CDR3nt: TGTGCCAGCAGTTCGAGACGGGGAAAGGAGTTCTTC
d_gene: .; v_gene: TRBV7-6; j_gene: TRBJ1-6; abundance: few; CDR3aa: CASALGGHNSPLHF; CDR3nt: TGTGCCAGCGCCTTGGGGGGGCATAATTCACCCCTCCACTTT
d_gene: .; v_gene: TRBV7-9; j_gene: TRBJ2-2; abundance: .; CDR3aa: CASSSTLRGTGELFF; CDR3nt: TGTGCCAGCAGTTCCACGTTAAGAGGGACCGGGGAGCTGTTTTTT
d_gene: .; v_gene: TRBV29-1; j_gene: TRBJ1-2; abundance: once; CDR3aa: CSVDGQGYGYTF; CDR3nt: TGCAGCGTTGATGGGCAGGGGTATGGCTACACCTTC
d_gene: TRBD2; v_gene: TRBV7-2; j_gene: TRBJ2-1; abundance: .; CDR3aa: CASSFLAGGFEEFF; CDR3nt: TGTGCCAGCAGCTTTCTAGCGGGGGGGTTTGAGGAGTTCTTC
d_gene: TRBD1; v_gene: TRBV29-1; j_gene: TRBJ2-2; abundance: .; CDR3aa: CSTTGVSNTGELFF; CDR3nt: TGCAGCACGACAGGGGTCTCAAACACCGGGGAGCTGTTTTTT
d_gene: TRBD2; v_gene: TRBV7-2; j_gene: TRBJ2-1; abundance: .; CDR3aa: CASSLGLAGVGEQFF; CDR3nt: TGTGCCAGCAGCCTGGGACTAGCGGGAGTCGGTGAGCAGTTCTTC
d_gene: .; v_gene: TRBV19; j_gene: TRBJ2-5; abundance: .; CDR3aa: CASSPHHTTGEETQYF; CDR3nt: TGTGCCAGTAGTCCCCATCATACGACAGGTGAAGAGACCCAGTACTTC
d_gene: .; v_gene: TRBV7-2; j_gene: TRBJ1-1; abundance: .; CDR3aa: CASTLREGTEAFF; CDR3nt: TGTGCCAGCACCCTCCGGGAGGGGACTGAAGCTTTCTTT
d_gene: .; v_gene: TRBV7-9; j_gene: TRBJ2-2; abundance: few; CDR3aa: CASSLGREESGELFF; CDR3nt: TGTGCCAGCAGCTTAGGCAGGGAGGAGAGCGGGGAGCTGTTTTTT
d_gene: .; v_gene: TRBV9; j_gene: TRBJ1-4; abundance: .; CDR3aa: CASSVADTGRGEKLFF; CDR3nt: TGTGCCAGCAGCGTAGCTGATACAGGGAGGGGGGAAAAACTGTTTTTT
d_gene: .; v_gene: TRBV11-2; j_gene: TRBJ1-2; abundance: few; CDR3aa: CASSLGHGYTF; CDR3nt: TGTGCCAGCAGCTTAGGGCATGGCTACACCTTC
d_gene: TRBD1; v_gene: TRBV6-4; j_gene: TRBJ2-2; abundance: once; CDR3aa: CASSDSKDRGDTGELFF; CDR3nt: TGTGCCAGCAGTGACTCGAAGGACAGGGGGGACACCGGGGAGCTGTTTTTT
d_gene: TRBD2; v_gene: TRBV9; j_gene: TRBJ2-1; abundance: .; CDR3aa: CASSGVSGSLYNEQFF; CDR3nt: TGTGCCAGCAGCGGGGTTAGCGGGAGTTTGTATAATGAGCAGTTCTTC
d_gene: TRBD2; v_gene: TRBV5-6; j_gene: TRBJ2-7; abundance: once; CDR3aa: CASSRGLGHNTYEQYF; CDR3nt: TGTGCCAGCAGTCGTGGACTAGGGCACAATACCTACGAGCAGTACTTC
d_gene: TRBD2; v_gene: TRBV2; j_gene: TRBJ2-5; abundance: few; CDR3aa: CASSFPGTSAEETQYF; CDR3nt: TGTGCCAGCAGCTTCCCAGGGACTAGCGCTGAAGAGACCCAGTACTTC
d_gene: .; v_gene: TRBV7-2; j_gene: TRBJ2-7; abundance: .; CDR3aa: CASSLVTTSYEQYF; CDR3nt: TGTGCCAGCAGCTTAGTGACAACTTCCTACGAGCAGTACTTC
d_gene: TRBD2; v_gene: TRBV7-2; j_gene: TRBJ2-3; abundance: .; CDR3aa: CASSAASGLPDTQYF; CDR3nt: TGTGCCAGCAGCGCGGCTAGCGGGCTCCCAGATACGCAGTATTTT
d_gene: TRBD1; v_gene: TRBV5-6; j_gene: TRBJ1-1; abundance: few; CDR3aa: CASSLRLGQGANTEAFF; CDR3nt: TGTGCCAGCAGCTTGCGGTTAGGACAGGGGGCGAACACTGAAGCTTTCTTT
d_gene: .; v_gene: TRBV7-2; j_gene: TRBJ2-3; abundance: .; CDR3aa: CASSLGPSDTQYF; CDR3nt: TGTGCCAGCAGCTTAGGGCCTTCGGATACGCAGTATTTT
d_gene: TRBD1; v_gene: TRBV4-3; j_gene: TRBJ1-2; abundance: few; CDR3aa: CASSQTGGYGYTF; CDR3nt: TGCGCCAGCAGCCAAACAGGGGGCTACGGCTACACCTTC
d_gene: TRBD1; v_gene: TRBV2; j_gene: TRBJ1-1; abundance: .; CDR3aa: CASSLQGAKNTEAFF; CDR3nt: TGTGCCAGCAGTTTACAGGGGGCGAAGAACACTGAAGCTTTCTTT
d_gene: .; v_gene: TRBV7-2; j_gene: TRBJ1-3; abundance: .; CDR3aa: CASSPTTGLYSGNTIYF; CDR3nt: TGTGCCAGCAGCCCTACGACAGGCCTATACTCTGGAAACACCATATATTTT
d_gene: TRBD1; v_gene: TRBV30; j_gene: TRBJ1-6; abundance: .; CDR3aa: CAWSAGTGGPLHF; CDR3nt: TGTGCCTGGAGCGCGGGGACAGGGGGACCCCTCCACTTT
d_gene: .; v_gene: TRBV10-3; j_gene: TRBJ2-7; abundance: .; CDR3aa: CAISESIQGREIEQYF; CDR3nt: TGTGCCATCAGTGAGTCGATTCAGGGGAGAGAAATAGAGCAGTACTTC
d_gene: .; v_gene: TRBV2; j_gene: TRBJ2-7; abundance: .; CDR3aa: CASSDEAKSSYEQYF; CDR3nt: TGTGCCAGCAGTGACGAGGCAAAGAGCTCCTACGAGCAGTACTTC
d_gene: .; v_gene: TRBV4-3; j_gene: TRBJ2-1; abundance: .; CDR3aa: CASSQAGVNEQFF; CDR3nt: TGCGCCAGCAGCCAAGCAGGGGTAAATGAGCAGTTCTTC